Given below is one T cell receptor beta chain in context. Its target is unknown. Other DNA sequences in this sample translate to the same CDR3. These data originate in a study of cytomegalovirus exposure and HLA in healthy donors. Study results and limitations: Sequencing likely generated an artifact that appeared as a cluster of highly shared sequence variants. The authors later found HLA-associated TCR beta chains more clonally expanded than equally common others. Highest at DRB1 and lowest at HLA-C, TCR association rates differed among HLA loci in a later analysis.

The CDR3 is 16 amino acids. The germline CDR1 and CDR2 sequences are MNHEY and SVGAGI. V gave up 2 bases and J gave up 4 bases; unmatched junction bases: 7. In the PCR, 60 Vbeta and 13 Jbeta primers were used. Profiling relied on immunoSEQ multiplex PCR, and the TCRdb table lists in-frame clones only, not all of them. The table has 150,000 or so clones, more than 70% seen once. Sequenced sample: PBMCs. This chain links TRBV6-5 with TRBJ1-2; 10 bases line up with TRBD1. The receptor was derived from a man aged 25 to 40 in good health and CMV-seronegative. The CDR3 DNA is TGTGCCAGCAGTTACCTTCGGACAGGGGGAAGCTATGGCTACACCTTC. Translated: CASSYLRTGGSYGYTF.